This T cell receptor beta chain appears in the sequencing data of a study of blood T cell repertoires in COVID-19. Turning to the study itself: Some COVID-19 samples were acute and others convalescent; all came from the United States, Italy and Spain. Sample material is recorded as cDNA or gDNA derived from T cells, B-cell-depleted T cells, or PBMCs.

As processed by the authors: Estimation of nucleated cell counts relied on the amplification of reference gene primers. Here immunoSEQ multiplex PCR was the method, and the copy in TCRdb shows in-frame clones only, minus some. The V and J calls and the clone size are those of that table, but D and trimming were determined from the DNA. Counted here are under 150,000 clones, about 82% occurring once; the ten biggest clones make up roughly 3%. Germline V CDR1 and CDR2: SNHLY, FYNNEI. This CDR3 has 14 residues. Trimming stripped 7 bases from V and 2 bases from J, with 14 bases between. The sequencing sample was made of peripheral blood. This sequence originates from a woman aged 40 to 50 with active or convalescent COVID-19. The gene calls are TRBV2 and TRBJ2-5, with unresolved D. CDR3 residues: CASKTDELQETQYF. In DNA form, the CDR3 reads TGTGCCAGCAAGACTGATGAACTTCAAGAGACCCAGTACTTC.